This TCR beta chain was captured in a study of blood T cell repertoires in COVID-19. Trimming stripped 2 bases from V and 4 bases from J, with 12 bases between. The germline gives CDR1 SGHNT, CDR2 YENEEA. The CDR3 totals 15 residues. As processed by the authors: Nucleated cell number was recorded as an estimate derived from reference gene primer amplification. The repertoire was sequenced with immunoSEQ multiplex PCR; TCRdb's copy has only in-frame clones and lacks some. V, J and clone size reflect that table, while D and trimming were determined from the DNA. Seen here are over 200,000 clones, about 90% observed once, and the top ten hold 0.65% to 0.85%.

This sequence was found in a man aged 60 to 75 with COVID-19, enrolled during active disease. The specimen was peripheral blood. This chain joins TRBV11-3 and TRBJ2-1, with D possibly being TRBD2 (6 bases). CDR3: CASSLFSSEYNEQFF. For the CDR3, the DNA is TGTGCCAGCAGCTTATTTTCTAGCGAGTACAATGAGCAGTTCTTC.